This TCR beta chain was captured by sequencing in a study of CD8 T cells in ankylosing spondylitis (TCRdb year 2017). With regard to the full study: The study set out to find disease-linked TCR variants by profiling T cell receptor beta repertoires in ankylosing spondylitis patients and healthy donors. In total, the full study cohort was made up of 110 or so healthy donors and more than 20 ankylosing spondylitis patients. Peripheral blood was sampled, and synovial fluid was also collected from ankylosing spondylitis patients. What the research found in general, with its limitations: The disease-linked clones were reported to be significantly enriched in matched synovial fluid samples from ankylosing spondylitis patients. A TCR beta motif of several highly homologous amino acid variants appeared characteristic of blood from ankylosing spondylitis patients. Some motif variants were previously reported in synovial fluid and blood of reactive arthritis patients, suggesting common disease-initiation mechanisms. In peripheral blood, the disease-linked clones were found at relatively low frequencies and had a CD8+ phenotype.

The cysteine opens and the phenylalanine closes a CDR3 of 16 amino acids. Only the CDR3 DNA is retained, 48 bases long and in frame from the first base. Sequences SGDLS (CDR1) and YYNGEE (CDR2) are obtained from the germline V gene. V and J are trimmed by 0 bases and 5 bases, and the gene matches miss 7 bases of the junction. This clonotype was observed at least ten times. Its antigen is currently not known. Within one base of it there is no much larger clone, and no base qualities were kept. Sequencing was performed on an Illumina HiSeq 2500. Quantitative 5'-RACE with molecular barcodes was used to prepare TCR beta libraries. As for how the authors treated the data: A new computational method, built on a probabilistic model of VDJ rearrangement, was used to identify disease-linked TCR variants. The raw public reads went through TCRdb reprocessing: fastp at Q25, MiXCR clone calling, in-frame beta chains kept. Records with the same CDR3 protein are collapsed into one entry carrying the most frequent genes and DNA. The V and J calls, along with clone size, are taken from TCRdb and not from the paper's own processing. The sample has a few hundred thousand distinct CDR3 sequences on record, roughly a tenth of them singletons. The ten largest make up approximately 20% of the sample.

Material: blood, either unsorted or a sorted T cell fraction (not recorded which). This clonotype was sampled from a male donor with ankylosing spondylitis or in good health (not recorded which). The V and J segments used are TRBV9 and TRBJ2-7; 11 bases in the middle match TRBD1. The encoded CDR3 is CASSVGGGQGAHEQYF. The sequenced DNA: TGTGCCAGCAGCGTAGGGGGCGGACAGGGGGCCCACGAGCAGTACTTC.